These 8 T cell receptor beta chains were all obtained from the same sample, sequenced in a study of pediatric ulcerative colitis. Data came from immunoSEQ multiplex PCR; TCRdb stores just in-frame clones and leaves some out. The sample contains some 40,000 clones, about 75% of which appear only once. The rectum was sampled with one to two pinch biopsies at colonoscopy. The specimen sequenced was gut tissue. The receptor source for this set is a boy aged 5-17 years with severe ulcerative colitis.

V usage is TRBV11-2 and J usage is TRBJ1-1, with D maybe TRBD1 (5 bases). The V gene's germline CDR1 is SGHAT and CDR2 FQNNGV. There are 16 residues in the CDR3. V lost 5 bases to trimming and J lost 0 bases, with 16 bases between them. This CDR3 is CASSPWNGGLNTEAFF. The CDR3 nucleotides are TGTGCCAGCAGCCCGTGGAACGGGGGATTGAACACTGAAGCTTTCTTT.

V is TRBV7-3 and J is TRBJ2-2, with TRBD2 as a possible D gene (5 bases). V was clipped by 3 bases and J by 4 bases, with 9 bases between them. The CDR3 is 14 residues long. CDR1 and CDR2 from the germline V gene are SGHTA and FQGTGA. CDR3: CASSFNRGTGELFF. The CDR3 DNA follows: TGTGCCAGCAGCTTCAACCGGGGCACCGGGGAGCTGTTTTTT.

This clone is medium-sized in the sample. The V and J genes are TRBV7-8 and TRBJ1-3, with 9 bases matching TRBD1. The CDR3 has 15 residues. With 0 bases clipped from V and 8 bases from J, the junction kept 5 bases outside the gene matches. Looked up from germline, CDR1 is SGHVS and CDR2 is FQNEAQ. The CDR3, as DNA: TGTGCCAGCAGCTTAGCCGGGACAGGGATGGACACCATATATTTT. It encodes CASSLAGTGMDTIYF. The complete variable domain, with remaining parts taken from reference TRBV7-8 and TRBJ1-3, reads GAGVSQSPRYKVAKRGQDVALRCDPISGHVSLFWYQQALGQGPEFLTYFQNEAQLDKSGLPSDRFFAERPEGSVSTLKIQRTQQEDSAVYLCASSLAGTGMDTIYFGEGSWLTVV.

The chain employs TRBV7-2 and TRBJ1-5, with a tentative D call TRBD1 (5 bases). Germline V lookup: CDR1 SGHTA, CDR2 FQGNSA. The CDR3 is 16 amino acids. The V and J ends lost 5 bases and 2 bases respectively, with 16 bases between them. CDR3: CASSPPGRGGNQPQHF. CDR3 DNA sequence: TGTGCCAGCAGCCCCCCAGGGAGAGGAGGCAATCAGCCCCAGCATTTT.

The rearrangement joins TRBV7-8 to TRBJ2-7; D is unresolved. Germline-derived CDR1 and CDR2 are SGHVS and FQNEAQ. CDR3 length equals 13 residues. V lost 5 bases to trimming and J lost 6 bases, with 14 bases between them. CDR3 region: CASSTRANGEQYF. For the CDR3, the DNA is TGTGCCAGCAGCACCCGAGCTAATGGCGAGCAGTACTTC.

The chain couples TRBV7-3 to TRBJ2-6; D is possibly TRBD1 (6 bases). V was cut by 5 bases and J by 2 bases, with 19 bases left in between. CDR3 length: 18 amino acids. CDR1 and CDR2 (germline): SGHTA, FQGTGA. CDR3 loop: CASSRRPGQGAGANVLTF. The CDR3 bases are TGTGCCAGCAGCAGACGACCGGGACAAGGGGCTGGGGCCAACGTCCTGACTTTC.

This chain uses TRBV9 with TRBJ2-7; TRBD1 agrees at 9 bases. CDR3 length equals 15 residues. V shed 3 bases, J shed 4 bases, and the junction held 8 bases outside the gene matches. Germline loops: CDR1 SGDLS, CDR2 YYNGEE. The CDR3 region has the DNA TGTGCCAGCAGCGGAGAGGGGACAGGGTTTTACGAGCAGTACTTC. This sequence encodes CASSGEGTGFYEQYF.

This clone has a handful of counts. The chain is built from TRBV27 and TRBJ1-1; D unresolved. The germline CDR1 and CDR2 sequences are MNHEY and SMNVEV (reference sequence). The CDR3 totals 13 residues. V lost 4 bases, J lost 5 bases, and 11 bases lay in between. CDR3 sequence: CASSSVGGTEAFF. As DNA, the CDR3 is TGTGCCAGCAGTTCTGTGGGAGGGACTGAAGCTTTCTTT.